These 30 T cell receptor beta chains came from one sample sequenced in a study of T cell clonality in common variable immunodeficiency. Method: immunoSEQ multiplex PCR; TCRdb's copy keeps in-frame clones and lacks some. This sample comprises about 43,000 clones, none seen once only. Sequenced material: peripheral blood mononuclear cells. The receptors were gathered from a person aged 18 to 75 in good health.

This clone was observed many times. The read ends 3 residues early relative to the CDR3; the germline J gene fills the gap. The chain couples TRBV20-1 to TRBJ1-1; D may be TRBD1 (5 bases). V was cut by 3 bases and J by 0 bases, with 14 bases left in between. The germline CDR1 and CDR2 sequences are DFQATT and SNEGSKA (reference sequence). The CDR3 extends over 15 amino acids. The DNA read from the CDR3 is TGCAGTGCTAGTCCAGGCAGGGTTCTGAACACTGAA. Translated: CSASPGRVLNTE. The whole CDR3 protein is CSASPGRVLNTEAFF.

This clone was detected many times. The CDR3 protein is CASSLETRVAFF. The CDR3 bases that were read are TGTGCCAGCAGCCTAGAGACTCGAGTG. V usage is TRBV7-2 and J usage is TRBJ1-1; no definite D call. The sequenced fragment ends 3 residues before the CDR3 boundary, so the rest is inferred from the germline J gene. This CDR3 is 12 amino acids long. CDR1 is SGHTA and CDR2 is FQGNSA in the germline V gene.

This clone was observed at least ten times. The observed sequence ends 3 residues before the CDR3 terminus, with the missing tail filled in from the germline J gene. The chain is built from TRBV5-1 and TRBJ1-1, with TRBD1 as a possible D gene (6 bases). CDR1 is SGHRS, CDR2 YFSETQ, per germline. V shed 5 bases and J shed 1 base, with 9 bases lying between them. The CDR3 contains 13 residues. The CDR3 bases that were read are TGCGCCAGCAGGAGACAGGAGAACACTGAA. Translated, it gives CASRRQENTE. The full CDR3 reads CASRRQENTEAFF.

The sample holds many counts of this clone. The sequenced part of the CDR3 DNA is TGTGCCATCAGTGAGGGACAGGGGGCGATTTCCAGTGAAAAA. Amino acids: CAISEGQGAISSEK. The entire CDR3 is CAISEGQGAISSEKLFF. The chain couples TRBV10-3 to TRBJ1-4, with TRBD1 matching 11 bases. The read terminates 3 residues before the CDR3 end, so the remaining end is supplied by the germline J gene. The trim removed 2 bases at V and 7 bases at J, leaving 9 bases unmatched. The CDR3 covers 17 residues. Germline CDR1 is ENHRY and CDR2 is SYGVKD.

The sample holds many counts of this clone. The read terminates 3 residues before the CDR3 end, so the remaining end is supplied by the germline J gene. V usage is TRBV5-1 and J usage is TRBJ1-1, with 8 nucleotides matching TRBD1. CDR3 length: 14 residues. Germline V gene sequence: CDR1 SGHRS, CDR2 YFSETQ. J gave up 1 base and V 3 bases, and 2 bases lay outside the gene matches. The CDR3 sequence: CASSSGTGNTEAFF. Incomplete CDR3 DNA: TGCGCCAGCAGCTCCGGGACAGGGAACACTGAA. Looking up the rest from reference TRBV5-1 and TRBJ1-1 gives the full variable domain: KAGVTQTPRYLIKTRGQQVTLSCSPISGHRSVSWYQQTPGQGLQFLFEYFSETQRNKGNFPGRFSGRQFSNSRSEMNVSTLELGDSALYLCASSSGTGNTEAFFGQGTRLTVV.

This clone was counted at least ten times. Sequencing ends 3 residues short of the CDR3 end; the germline J gene provides the rest. The V gene is TRBV19, the J gene TRBJ1-6; D might be TRBD1 (6 bases). This CDR3 spans 16 amino acids. Germline values: CDR1 LNHDA, CDR2 SQIVND (reference sequence). The V gene lost 3 bases and the J gene lost 7 bases, with 16 bases spanning the gap. Partial CDR3 DNA: TGTGCCAGTAGTATTGATGGGACATTTGCCAATTCACCC. Its translation is CASSIDGTFANSP. The whole CDR3 is CASSIDGTFANSPLHF.

This clone was detected many times. The read falls 3 residues short of the CDR3 end, and the missing part is taken from the germline J gene. The chain has TRBV30 and TRBJ2-3; the D is unclear. This CDR3 has 12 amino acids. Looked up from germline, CDR1 is GTSNPN and CDR2 is SVGIG (reference sequence). Trimming pared 3 bases from V and 2 bases from J, leaving 6 bases between. The CDR3 sequence: CAWSPYTDTQYF. The CDR3 DNA, read in part, is TGTGCCTGGAGCCCCTACACAGATACG.

This clone was seen repeatedly, ten times or more. The read comes to an end 3 residues before the CDR3 does, leaving the germline J gene to fill in the end. The chain carries TRBV30 and TRBJ1-2; 7 bases are a match to TRBD1. Germline lookup yields CDR1 GTSNPN and CDR2 SVGIG (reference sequence). The CDR3 spans 11 residues. The CDR3 DNA, read in part, is TGTGCCTGGAGTCAGGGGGAAGGC. This translates into CAWSQGEG. The CDR3 in full is CAWSQGEGYTF.

This clone was seen ten or more times. The read terminates 3 residues ahead of where the CDR3 ends, so the germline J gene completes it. The chain joins TRBV20-1 to TRBJ1-2, with D maybe TRBD1 (6 bases). The germline V gene encodes CDR1 DFQATT and CDR2 SNEGSKA (reference sequence). V was trimmed by 3 bases and J by 5 bases, leaving 13 bases between them. The CDR3 sequence is 13 residues long. The sequenced CDR3 bases are TGCAGTGCTAGCCCGGGGGGCTCATATGGC. Translated: CSASPGGSYG. The whole CDR3 is CSASPGGSYGYTF.

This clone was observed at least ten times. The observed sequence ends 3 residues before the CDR3 terminus, with the missing tail filled in from the germline J gene. The chain carries TRBV7-8 and TRBJ2-1; TRBD2 aligns across 8 bases. Germline trimming cut 3 bases from V and 6 bases from J; bases unmatched to any gene: 13. The CDR3 runs to 17 residues. The germline gives CDR1 SGHVS, CDR2 FQNEAQ. CDR3 amino acids: CASSFFLAGGMLNEQFF. CDR3 bases read: TGTGCCAGCAGCTTCTTTTTGGCGGGGGGTATGCTCAATGAG.

This clone was recorded at least ten times. Read sequence stops 3 residues before the CDR3 end, and the germline J gene provides the missing end. This sequence joins TRBV7-2 and TRBJ2-3, with D tentatively TRBD1 (6 bases). In germline, CDR1 is SGHTA, CDR2 FQGNSA. The CDR3 contains 14 residues. V gave up 3 bases and J gave up 2 bases, with 9 bases separating them. Incomplete CDR3 DNA: TGTGCCAGCAGCTTTTTGGGGGCCACAGATACG. Protein product: CASSFLGATDT. The entire CDR3 is CASSFLGATDTQYF.

This clone has ten or more counts. Coverage ceases 3 residues before the CDR3 finishes, and the germline J gene fills in the end. The chain joins TRBV5-1 to TRBJ1-1, with D possibly matching TRBD1 (5 bases). Germline-derived CDR1 and CDR2 are SGHRS and YFSETQ. The CDR3 is 15 amino acids. V shed 0 bases and J shed 3 bases, with 12 bases lying between them. The CDR3 protein is CASSLAGGSYTEAFF. CDR3 DNA (partial): TGCGCCAGCAGCTTGGCCGGGGGGTCCTACACTGAA.

This clone showed up many times. Coverage ceases 3 residues before the CDR3 finishes, and the germline J gene fills in the end. The chain has TRBV2 and TRBJ1-5; D is undetermined. This CDR3 comprises 13 residues. Looked up from germline, CDR1 is SNHLY and CDR2 is FYNNEI. Trimming took off 11 bases at V and 0 bases at J, with 11 bases between the two ends. CDR3 sequence reads: CAGKADSNQPQHF. Incomplete CDR3 DNA: TGTGCCGGAAAGGCGGATAGCAATCAGCCC.

This clone showed up many times. The read gets to within 3 residues of the CDR3 end, and the germline J gene fills in the rest. The chain has TRBV30 and TRBJ1-5, with TRBD1 matching 8 bases. V was pared by 3 bases and J by 1 base, with 2 bases of the junction left unmatched. From germline, CDR1 is GTSNPN and CDR2 SVGIG (reference sequence). This CDR3 spans 14 amino acids. The CDR3 sequence is CAWRGQVSNQPQHF. The covered CDR3 bases are TGTGCCTGGAGGGGACAGGTGAGCAATCAGCCC.

This clone was seen at least ten times. The DNA ends 3 residues before the CDR3 does, and the rest of the CDR3 is filled in from the germline J gene. The chain uses TRBV19 and TRBJ2-2; 12 nucleotides align to TRBD2. V gave up 8 bases and J gave up 2 bases; unmatched junction bases: 9. The CDR3 is 17 residues long. CDR1 and CDR2 (germline): LNHDA, SQIVND (reference sequence). CDR3 DNA (partial): TGTGCCAGTCGTCCCCGACTAGCGGGGGATAACACCGGGGAG. This sequence encodes CASRPRLAGDNTGE. The full CDR3 sequence reads CASRPRLAGDNTGELFF.

This clone was recorded many times. Coverage ceases 3 residues before the CDR3 finishes, and the germline J gene fills in the end. The chain combines TRBV2 with TRBJ2-2; 11 bases fit TRBD2. The CDR3 spans 18 residues. Trimming removed 7 bases from V and 0 bases from J; junction bases left unmatched: 10. Germline CDR1 and CDR2: SNHLY and FYNNEI. The CDR3 DNA, read in part, is TGTGCCAGCATCCGATATAAACTAGCGGGGGCGAACACCGGGGAG. Amino acid sequence: CASIRYKLAGANTGE. The full CDR3 protein reads CASIRYKLAGANTGELFF.

This clone showed up many times. The CDR3 end is not reached by the read, which stops 3 residues before it; the germline J gene fills it in. V is TRBV14 and J is TRBJ1-2, with a tentative D call TRBD1 (5 bases). The CDR3 extends over 14 amino acids. In germline, CDR1 is SGHDN, CDR2 FVKESK. V was cut by 0 bases and J by 6 bases, with 11 bases left in between. The CDR3 sequence is CASSQDGGGDGYTF. CDR3 DNA (partial): TGTGCCAGCAGCCAAGACGGGGGAGGCGATGGC.

This clone was seen at least ten times. The read comes to an end 3 residues before the CDR3 does, leaving the germline J gene to fill in the end. The chain joins TRBV19 to TRBJ1-5; 7 nucleotides align to TRBD1. Germline-derived CDR1 and CDR2 are LNHDA and SQIVND (reference sequence). The CDR3 covers 14 residues. V trimming: 7 bases; J trimming: 3 bases; junction bases outside the gene matches: 6. CDR3 DNA, as far as it was read: TGTGCCAGTAAACCGGACAGGTACAATCAGCCC. Its translation: CASKPDRYNQP. The whole CDR3 is CASKPDRYNQPQHF. The full variable domain, in which reference TRBV19 and TRBJ1-5 provide the parts outside the CDR3, is DGGITQSPKYLFRKEGQNVTLSCEQNLNHDAMYWYRQDPGQGLRLIYYSQIVNDFQKGDIAEGYSVSREKKESFPLTVTSAQKNPTAFYLCASKPDRYNQPQHFGDGTRLSIL.

This clone showed up many times. The sequence runs out 3 residues before the end of the CDR3; the remainder is reconstructed from the germline J gene. The rearrangement uses TRBV5-6 and TRBJ1-2; possibly TRBD1 for D (5 bases). The CDR3 loop spans 13 amino acids. Germline loops: CDR1 SGHDT, CDR2 YYEEEE. CDR3 DNA (partial): TGTGCCAGCAGCTTGGTAGCCAGGGAAGGC. This translates into CASSLVAREG. The full-length CDR3 reads as CASSLVAREGYTF. Variable domain in full (rest from reference TRBV5-6 and TRBJ1-2): DAGVTQSPTHLIKTRGQQVTLRCSPKSGHDTVSWYQQALGQGPQFIFQYYEEEERQRGNFPDRFSGHQFPNYSSELNVNALLLGDSALYLCASSLVAREGYTFGSGTRLTVV.

This clone was seen ten or more times. The read comes to an end 3 residues before the CDR3 does, leaving the germline J gene to fill in the end. V gene TRBV23-1 combines with J gene TRBJ1-1; D perhaps matches TRBD1 (5 bases). TRBV23-1 is recorded as an ORF, its role being uncertain. Trimming stripped 10 bases from V and 4 bases from J, with 16 bases between. The length of the CDR3 is 13 residues. The sequenced part of the CDR3 DNA is TGCGCCATCACAGGCGGGGGTCCCACTGAA. Translation gives CAITGGGPTE. The full-length CDR3 reads as CAITGGGPTEAFF.

This clone has ten or more counts. From the germline J gene comes the end of the CDR3, since the read stops 3 residues before it. The chain carries TRBV13 and TRBJ2-1, with 8 positions matching TRBD1. Germline V gives CDR1 PRHDT, CDR2 FYEKMQ (reference sequence). The CDR3 is 18 residues long. V dropped 0 bases and J dropped 3; count of bases not matched to a gene: 10. CDR3 protein: CASSLGRPDREGYNEQFF. The sequenced CDR3 bases are TGTGCCAGCAGCTTAGGGCGCCCGGACAGGGAAGGCTACAATGAG.

This clone was seen ten or more times. The sequence runs out 3 residues before the end of the CDR3; the remainder is reconstructed from the germline J gene. The chain is built from TRBV23-1 and TRBJ1-2, with 7 nucleotides matching TRBD1. TRBV23-1 is treated as an ORF (open reading frame) with a function not yet certain. Unmatched junction bases numbered 10, after V lost 0 bases and J lost 6 bases. CDR3 length equals 16 residues. The CDR3 DNA, read in part, is TGCGCCAGCAGTCAATCCCTAATCAGGGGGAAGAATGGC. Translation: CASSQSLIRGKNG. The complete CDR3 reads CASSQSLIRGKNGYTF.

This clone showed up many times. The read gets to within 3 residues of the CDR3 end, and the germline J gene fills in the rest. The chain joins TRBV4-2 to TRBJ1-1, with 8 bases lining up with TRBD1. This CDR3 has 14 residues. CDR1 and CDR2 (germline): LGHNA, YNFKEQ. V trimming: 3 bases; J trimming: 4 bases; junction bases outside the gene matches: 4. The CDR3 bases that were read are TGTGCCAGCAGCCACCCGGGGACAGGCACTGAA. Translated, it gives CASSHPGTGTE. The full CDR3 is CASSHPGTGTEAFF.

This clone showed up many times. The DNA ends 3 residues before the CDR3 does, and the rest of the CDR3 is filled in from the germline J gene. J is TRBJ2-7 and V is TRBV6-1; D possibly corresponds to TRBD2 (6 bases). Per germline, CDR1 MNHNS and CDR2 SASEGT. V gave up 4 bases and J gave up 5 bases, with 9 bases separating them. This CDR3 has 12 residues. The sequenced part of the CDR3 DNA is TGTGCCAGCAGTGCGACTAGAAACGAG. It codes for CASSATRNE. The whole CDR3 region reads CASSATRNEQYF.

In this sample, this clone turned up many times. Its ends do not fully match the called genes, so a read error is possible. The read halts 3 residues ahead of the CDR3 end, with the missing end drawn from the germline J gene. The chain is built from TRBV7-7 and TRBJ2-3, with 12 bases fitting TRBD1. The CDR3 runs to 15 residues. The germline V gene has CDR1 SSHAT and CDR2 FNYEAQ (reference sequence). CDR3 protein: CASSSRDRGRCTQYF. CDR3 bases read: TGTGCTAGCAGCTCCCGGGACAGGGGGCGATGTACG.

At least ten counts were recorded for this clone. The CDR3 end lies 3 residues beyond the end of the read and is filled in from the germline J gene. The V and J genes are TRBV19 and TRBJ2-7; 7 bases agree with TRBD1. V trimming: 1 base; J trimming: 6 bases; junction bases outside the gene matches: 3. This CDR3 comprises 13 residues. Germline assignment: CDR1 LNHDA and CDR2 SQIVND (reference sequence). The CDR3 DNA, read in part, is TGTGCCAGTAGTATAGGACAGGGAATCGAG. Residues: CASSIGQGIE. The full CDR3 reads CASSIGQGIEQYF.

The sample holds many counts of this clone. The junction does not match germline at one end; this may be a read error. The missing CDR3 end, 3 residues past where the read stops, is filled in from the germline J gene. The chain joins TRBV4-2 to TRBJ2-7; TRBD2 agrees at 11 bases. Germline V gene lookup returns CDR1 LGHNA and CDR2 YNFKEQ. The CDR3 is 15 residues long. The sequenced CDR3 bases are TGCGCCAGCAGCCAAGCCGGGACTAGCGGCTACGAG. Translating gives CASSQAGTSGYE. The whole CDR3 sequence is CASSQAGTSGYEQYF.

This clone was seen ten or more times. The read terminates 3 residues before the CDR3 end, so the remaining end is supplied by the germline J gene. The rearrangement joins TRBV7-2 to TRBJ1-2, with D perhaps TRBD1 (6 bases). CDR1 is SGHTA, CDR2 FQGNSA, per germline. The CDR3 runs to 13 residues. The CDR3 spells CASSLDGGGGYTF. The CDR3 DNA, read in part, is TGTGCCAGCAGCTTGGATGGGGGCGGCGGC.

This clone was observed many times. CDR3 amino acids: CATSTPGQGSHEQFF. The sequenced CDR3 bases are TGTGCCACCAGTACCCCGGGACAGGGAAGCCATGAG. The rearrangement joins TRBV24-1 to TRBJ2-1; 9 nucleotides align to TRBD1. The read terminates 3 residues ahead of where the CDR3 ends, so the germline J gene completes it. Germline assignment: CDR1 KGHDR and CDR2 SFDVKD. The CDR3 is 15 residues long. With V trimmed by 6 bases and J by 8 bases, 10 bases remained unmatched.

This clone showed up many times. The CDR3 spells CASSFSGGLYEQYF. CDR3 DNA (partial): TGTGCCAGCAGCTTTTCAGGGGGCCTCTACGAG. The J gene is TRBJ2-7, the V gene TRBV7-9, with TRBD1 matching 8 bases. The read stops 3 residues short of the end of the CDR3; the missing end is completed from the germline J gene. CDR3 length equals 14 residues. From germline, CDR1 is SEHNR and CDR2 FQNEAQ (reference sequence). V was pared by 3 bases and J by 3 bases, with 4 bases of the junction left unmatched.